These 28 T cell receptor beta chains originate from one sample sequenced in a study of PD-L1 blockade in urothelial cancer (dated by TCRdb to between 2016 and 2019). The method behind the library was the immunoSEQ multiplex PCR assay. TCRdb mirrors the immuneACCESS table, restricted to in-frame sequences. Some clones are absent from its copies; in checked studies, under half trace to an unresolved V gene, and the reason for the others is unknown. In all, the sample holds about 95,000 clones, and around 86% of those were seen once. Together, the top ten hold 2% to 2.5% of the sample. This specimen's time point label, interpreted: pretreatment peripheral blood. Here the sequenced sample was PBMCs, taken around atezolizumab (anti-PD-L1) treatment. The source is a man aged 55 to 70 with urothelial cancer.

This clone has just one count. V and J are TRBV9 and TRBJ1-2; a possible D gene is TRBD1 (5 bases). V gave up 0 bases and J gave up 5 bases, with 11 bases separating them. CDR3 length: 14 residues. Germline lookup yields CDR1 SGDLS and CDR2 YYNGEE. This chain's CDR3 is CASSVGGDHYGYTF. Here the CDR3 DNA reads TGTGCCAGCAGCGTAGGGGGGGACCATTATGGCTACACCTTC.

CDR3 loop: CASSLERWSTEAFF. As DNA, the CDR3 is TGTGCCAGCAGCTTAGAACGGTGGAGCACTGAAGCTTTCTTT. The chain is built from TRBV7-2 and TRBJ1-1; D is uncertain. CDR1 is SGHTA, CDR2 FQGNSA, per germline. The V end was cut by 1 base, the J end by 4 bases, with 10 bases between. This CDR3 is built from 14 residues.

J is TRBJ2-7 and V is TRBV7-9; 9 positions agree with TRBD1. Germline-derived CDR1 and CDR2 are SEHNR and FQNEAQ (reference sequence). The CDR3 totals 14 residues. The J segment lost 4 bases and the V segment lost 7 bases, leaving 8 bases of the junction unmatched. The CDR3 DNA reads TGTGCCAGCAACCCCCCCGGACAGGGGTACGAGCAGTACTTC. Residues: CASNPPGQGYEQYF.

In its sample, this clone was seen once. The chain couples TRBV28 to TRBJ2-7, with TRBD1 matching 9 bases. The V and J ends lost 4 bases and 4 bases, in that order; junction bases with no gene match: 11. There are 16 residues in the CDR3. Germline CDR1 and CDR2: MDHEN and SYDVKM. The CDR3 DNA follows: TGTGCCAGCAGTTCCCCGGGGACAGGGAATAGATACGAGCAGTACTTC. It translates to CASSSPGTGNRYEQYF.

The count of this clone is one. The chain carries TRBV7-9 and TRBJ2-6; a possible D gene is TRBD1 (6 bases). The germline V gene has CDR1 SEHNR and CDR2 FQNEAQ (reference sequence). Trimming removed 6 bases at V and 1 base at J, with 10 bases between. CDR3 length equals 15 residues. The CDR3 is CASRSQGSGANVLTF. The CDR3 DNA is TGTGCCAGCAGATCCCAGGGGTCTGGGGCCAACGTCCTGACTTTC. Filled out from reference TRBV7-9 and TRBJ2-6, the complete variable domain reads DTGVSQNPRHKITKRGQNVTFRCDPISEHNRLYWYRQTLGQGPEFLTYFQNEAQLEKSRLLSDRFSAERPKGSFSTLEIQRTEQGDSAMYLCASRSQGSGANVLTFGAGSRLTVL.

The chain links TRBV5-1 to TRBJ2-7, with D unresolved. CDR1 and CDR2 (germline): SGHRS, YFSETQ. This CDR3 region has 16 residues. Trimming removed 0 bases from V and 0 bases from J, with 13 bases in between. This chain's CDR3 is CASSLVTGFSSYEQYF. In DNA form, the CDR3 reads TGCGCCAGCAGCTTGGTAACCGGGTTCAGCTCCTACGAGCAGTACTTC.

This clone was recorded a few times. The chain combines TRBV19 with TRBJ2-4, with TRBD2 as a possible D gene (6 bases). V was cut by 4 bases and J by 7 bases, with 11 bases left in between. Germline V gives CDR1 LNHDA, CDR2 SQIVND (reference sequence). The CDR3 length is 13 residues. The CDR3 nucleotides are TGTGCCAGTAGTACACCGGGACTCAACATTCAGTACTTC. Translation gives CASSTPGLNIQYF.

The rearrangement uses TRBV7-2 and TRBJ1-5; 11 bases are a match to TRBD1. The germline CDR1 and CDR2 sequences are SGHTA and FQGNSA. This CDR3 contains 16 residues. V lost 1 base and J lost 3; bases outside the gene matches: 2. The CDR3 coding sequence is TGTGCCAGCAGCTTAGGGACAGGGGGCGTCAATCAGCCCCAGCATTTT. This codes for CASSLGTGGVNQPQHF.

The V gene is TRBV2, the J gene TRBJ1-5; possibly TRBD1 for D (6 bases). The germline V and J ends were trimmed by 6 bases and 2 bases, with 14 bases remaining between them. Germline CDR1 reads SNHLY; CDR2 reads FYNNEI. The CDR3 runs to 15 residues. CDR3 sequence reads: CASRTGTVGNQPQHF. The CDR3 DNA follows: TGTGCCAGCAGAACAGGGACGGTGGGCAATCAGCCCCAGCATTTT.

V gene TRBV7-8 combines with J gene TRBJ2-3, with D possibly TRBD1 on 6 matching bases. The CDR3 is made up of 16 amino acids. Germline V gene sequence: CDR1 SGHVS, CDR2 FQNEAQ. The ends were cut back, 5 bases at V and 4 bases at J, with 19 bases in the middle. The CDR3 nucleotides read TGTGCCAGCAGCCTGACGACAGGCCGTCCCCCAGATACGCAGTATTTT. It codes for CASSLTTGRPPDTQYF.

DNA of the CDR3: TGTGCCACCGGGATCCAAGGGAGGGTCGGTGAAGCTTTCTTT. Translating gives CATGIQGRVGEAFF. The chain has TRBV19 and TRBJ1-1; D is undetermined. Germline CDR1 LNHDA, CDR2 SQIVND (reference sequence). The CDR3 covers 14 residues. V gave up 10 bases and J gave up 7 bases, with 22 bases separating them.

The rearrangement links TRBV5-8 to TRBJ2-2, with D tentatively TRBD1 (6 bases). V gave up 4 bases and J gave up 5 bases, with 18 bases separating them. This CDR3 comprises 16 residues. The V gene's germline CDR1 is SGHTS and CDR2 YDEGEE. This CDR3 is CASSPGLRGKTGELFF. The CDR3 coding sequence is TGTGCCAGCAGCCCCGGGCTCAGGGGAAAGACCGGGGAGCTGTTTTTT.

This sequence joins TRBV6-5 and TRBJ1-2; the match to TRBD1 covers 7 bases. The junction had 8 bases not matched to a gene; V was cut back by 0 bases and J by 7 bases. CDR3 length: 15 amino acids. Germline-derived CDR1 and CDR2 are MNHEY and SVGAGI. The CDR3 region is CASSYSRQGYGGYTF. Written as DNA, the CDR3 is TGTGCCAGCAGTTACTCACGACAGGGTTATGGTGGCTACACCTTC.

The chain uses TRBV29-1 and TRBJ2-5; 7 nucleotides agree with TRBD2. After removal of 1 base from V and 2 bases from J, the junction contained 1 base not matched to a gene. There are 13 residues in the CDR3. Germline CDR1 reads SQVTM; CDR2 reads ANQGSEA. As DNA, the CDR3 is TGCAGCGTTGAAGGGGGGGGGCAAGAGACCCAGTACTTC. Translating it yields CSVEGGGQETQYF. The full variable domain, rest sourced from reference TRBV29-1 and TRBJ2-5, is SAVISQKPSRDICQRGTSLTIQCQVDSQVTMMFWYRQQPGQSLTLIATANQGSEATYESGFVIDKFPISRPNLTFSTLTVSNMSPEDSSIYLCSVEGGGQETQYFGPGTRLLVL.

This clone was observed a single time. The V gene is TRBV5-1, the J gene TRBJ1-1; 8 bases match TRBD1. The CDR3 length is 15 residues. Germline CDR1 SGHRS, CDR2 YFSETQ. V lost 2 bases and J lost 8; bases outside the gene matches: 11. CDR3 coding DNA: TGCGCCAGCAGCTTTGGGAACACAGGGGGGTCGGAAGCTTTCTTT. Its translation is CASSFGNTGGSEAFF.

The rearrangement links TRBV7-2 to TRBJ1-5, with D possibly TRBD1 on 6 matching bases. CDR1 and CDR2 from the germline V gene are SGHTA and FQGNSA. The CDR3 has 15 amino acids. V lost 1 base to trimming and J lost 3 bases, with 10 bases between them. The CDR3, as DNA: TGTGCCAGCAGCTTAGTCGGACAGATCAATCAGCCCCAGCATTTT. It specifies CASSLVGQINQPQHF. The whole variable domain, remainder taken from reference TRBV7-2 and TRBJ1-5, is GAGVSQSPSNKVTEKGKDVELRCDPISGHTALYWYRQSLGQGLEFLIYFQGNSAPDKSGLPSDRFSAERTGGSVSTLTIQRTQQEDSAVYLCASSLVGQINQPQHFGDGTRLSIL.

CDR3 loop: CASSLSGESNQPQHF. CDR3 in DNA: TGTGCCAGCAGCTTATCTGGGGAGAGCAATCAGCCCCAGCATTTT. The gene calls are TRBV11-2 and TRBJ1-5, with no clear D. With 2 bases removed from V and 1 base from J, the gap between germline ends came to 9 bases. The CDR3 runs to 15 residues. Per germline, CDR1 SGHAT and CDR2 FQNNGV. The entire variable domain, with the rest obtained from reference TRBV11-2 and TRBJ1-5, is as follows: EAGVAQSPRYKIIEKRQSVAFWCNPISGHATLYWYQQILGQGPKLLIQFQNNGVVDDSQLPKDRFSAERLKGVDSTLKIQPAKLEDSAVYLCASSLSGESNQPQHFGDGTRLSIL.

V is TRBV11-3 and J is TRBJ2-7; D gene ambiguous. Per germline, CDR1 SGHNT and CDR2 YENEEA. The CDR3 has 12 amino acids. The V and J ends lost 4 bases and 7 bases respectively, with 11 bases between them. The CDR3 region is CASSYEPGEQYF. CDR3 nucleotide sequence: TGTGCCAGCAGCTACGAACCAGGAGAGCAGTACTTC. Drawing the rest from reference TRBV11-3 and TRBJ2-7, the complete variable domain is EAGVVQSPRYKIIEKKQPVAFWCNPISGHNTLYWYLQNLGQGPELLIRYENEEAVDDSQLPKDRFSAERLKGVDSTLKIQPAELGDSAVYLCASSYEPGEQYFGPGTRLTVT.

The chain has TRBV14 and TRBJ1-6, with 9 bases aligning to TRBD1. Trimming at V came to 4 bases and at J to 8 bases, leaving 9 bases not matched to a gene. This CDR3 region has 16 residues. Germline V gene lookup returns CDR1 SGHDN and CDR2 FVKESK. The CDR3 coding sequence is TGTGCCAGCAGCCGAAGATTCAGGGACAGGGATTCACCCCTCCACTTT. Translation gives CASSRRFRDRDSPLHF.

The chain couples TRBV11-3 to TRBJ1-4; a possible D gene is TRBD1 (5 bases). CDR3 size: 15 residues. From germline, CDR1 is SGHNT and CDR2 YENEEA. V gave up 2 bases and J gave up 2 bases, with 9 bases separating them. The CDR3 region is CASSLSGGTNEKLFF. DNA of the CDR3: TGTGCCAGCAGCTTATCGGGGGGGACTAATGAAAAACTGTTTTTT.

The rearrangement links TRBV29-1 to TRBJ1-1; D gene uncertain. Germline V gene sequence: CDR1 SQVTM, CDR2 ANQGSEA. The V gene lost 5 bases and the J gene lost 0 bases, with 13 bases spanning the gap. The CDR3 contains 14 residues. In DNA form, the CDR3 reads TGCAGCGTTACGCGGTCCCTCATGAACACTGAAGCTTTCTTT. Translated, it gives CSVTRSLMNTEAFF.

V gene TRBV7-2 combines with J gene TRBJ2-1; 10 bases fit TRBD1. Germline V CDR1 and CDR2: SGHTA, FQGNSA. The length of the CDR3 is 15 residues. With V trimmed by 2 bases and J by 4 bases, 2 bases remained unmatched. CDR3 sequence reads: CASSLRDRGYNEQFF. The CDR3 DNA reads as TGTGCCAGCAGCTTACGGGACAGGGGTTACAATGAGCAGTTCTTC.

CDR3 nucleotides: TGTGCCAGCAGCTTGGCCGGCACAGATACGCAGTATTTT. It translates to CASSLAGTDTQYF. The V gene is TRBV11-3, the J gene TRBJ2-3; no firm D call. V was clipped by 3 bases and J by 1 base, with 5 bases between them. Looked up from germline, CDR1 is SGHNT and CDR2 is YENEEA. This CDR3 contains 13 residues.

This chain joins TRBV7-3 and TRBJ1-6; 8 bases fit TRBD1. The junction had 5 bases not matched to a gene; V was cut back by 4 bases and J by 9 bases. This CDR3 contains 14 residues. CDR1 and CDR2 from the germline V gene are SGHTA and FQGTGA. DNA of the CDR3: TGTGCCAGCAGCTCACAGGGGGTGGGTTCACCCCTCCACTTT. As protein: CASSSQGVGSPLHF. Supplemented by reference TRBV7-3 and TRBJ1-6, the full variable domain reads GAGVSQTPSNKVTEKGKYVELRCDPISGHTALYWYRQSLGQGPEFLIYFQGTGAADDSGLPNDRFFAVRPEGSVSTLKIQRTERGDSAVYLCASSSQGVGSPLHFGNGTRLTVT.

The V and J genes are TRBV7-2 and TRBJ2-3; D might be TRBD1 (5 bases). The CDR3 is made up of 15 amino acids. Trimming shortened V by 1 base and J by 2 bases, and 10 bases separated the two germline ends. Germline CDR1 SGHTA, CDR2 FQGNSA. The CDR3 reads CASSLGGPHTDTQYF. As DNA, the CDR3 is TGTGCCAGCAGCTTAGGGGGCCCCCACACAGATACGCAGTATTTT.

The CDR3 is CASSQGTGEGEKLFF. The CDR3 DNA is TGCGCCAGCAGCCAAGGGACAGGGGAGGGTGAAAAACTGTTTTTT. This chain links TRBV4-3 with TRBJ1-4; the match to TRBD1 covers 9 bases. Germline V gives CDR1 LGHNA, CDR2 YSLEER. J was trimmed by 7 bases and V by 1 base; bases with no gene match: 4. The CDR3 totals 15 residues.

Of note for this clone: The same CDR3 also results from other DNA sequences found in this sample. The rearrangement joins TRBV5-1 to TRBJ1-1, with TRBD1 matching over 7 bases. From germline, CDR1 is SGHRS and CDR2 YFSETQ. CDR3 size: 13 residues. V lost 4 bases, J lost 5 bases, and 5 bases stayed unmatched. The CDR3 sequence is CASSPPGGTEAFF. The CDR3 bases are TGCGCCAGCAGCCCGCCAGGGGGGACTGAAGCTTTCTTT.

The rearrangement uses TRBV7-3 and TRBJ2-1; unclear D gene. V was clipped by 2 bases and J by 5 bases, with 10 bases between them. The V gene's germline CDR1 is SGHTA and CDR2 FQGTGA. The CDR3 extends over 14 amino acids. The CDR3 coding sequence is TGTGCCAGCAGCTTATCCCCAAATCACAATGAGCAGTTCTTC. Translation gives CASSLSPNHNEQFF.